This is a list of T cell receptor beta chains from one sample in a study of T cells in Graves' hyperthyroidism and ophthalmopathy. TCRdb called the multiplex PCR reads again in MiXCR, with one record for every CDR3 protein. The table lists approximately 200,000 distinct CDR3 sequences, about 17% of them singletons. Sequenced material: blood. The receptor set was obtained from a man in his forties or fifties with Graves' hyperthyroidism. Each CDR3 is given with its conserved first and last residue. A D gene is named only where the DNA matches it firmly. Clone size is not always given. Where it is, it says once, few, many or a class for expanded clones.

clone_size | d_call | j_call | v_call | cdr3_aa | cdr3_nt
many | TRBD1 | TRBJ2-3 | TRBV7-2 | CASSLAGQNTQYF | TGTGCCAGCAGCTTAGCGGGACAGAATACGCAGTATTTT
- | - | TRBJ1-1 | TRBV29-1 | CSVELAVLKAFF | TGCAGCGTTGAATTGGCGGTTCTAAAAGCTTTCTTT
- | TRBD1 | TRBJ2-7 | TRBV10-3 | CAISDTRTGDEQYF | TGTGCCATCAGTGATACTAGGACAGGCGACGAGCAGTACTTC
many | - | TRBJ2-1 | TRBV19 | CASSIGRIYNEQFF | TGTGCCAGTAGTATCGGTAGGATCTACAATGAGCAGTTCTTC
many | - | TRBJ2-3 | TRBV15 | CATSRSRGGGWTDTQYF | TGTGCCACCAGCAGGTCAAGGGGGGGGGGATGGACAGATACGCAGTATTTT
- | - | TRBJ2-2 | TRBV5-6 | CASSSGRTRTTGELFF | TGTGCCAGCAGCTCGGGACGCACGAGAACAACCGGGGAGCTGTTTTTT
few | TRBD2 | TRBJ2-7 | TRBV20-1 | CSARGLAGAPSYEQYF | TGCAGTGCTAGGGGACTAGCGGGGGCCCCCTCCTACGAGCAGTACTTC
few | TRBD1 | TRBJ1-1 | TRBV6-1 | CASSPQGAWVNTEAFF | TGTGCCAGCAGTCCACAGGGGGCGTGGGTGAACACTGAAGCTTTCTTT
many | TRBD1 | TRBJ2-1 | TRBV18 | CASSPGTGGDSQFF | TGTGCCAGCTCACCGGGGACAGGGGGCGATTCCCAGTTCTTC
- | - | TRBJ2-7 | TRBV11-2 | CASSFSTPRYEQYF | TGTGCCAGCAGCTTCTCTACTCCACGATACGAGCAGTACTTC
many | - | TRBJ2-5 | TRBV2 | CASKGGLETQYF | TGTGCCAGCAAGGGGGGTTTGGAGACCCAGTACTTC
- | - | TRBJ2-1 | TRBV5-4 | CASSLGWRDEQFF | TGTGCCAGCAGCTTGGGTTGGCGCGATGAGCAGTTCTTC
- | TRBD2 | TRBJ2-3 | TRBV24-1 | CATSDLREGRLTDTQYF | TGTGCCACCAGTGATTTGCGGGAGGGGCGCCTCACAGATACGCAGTATTTT
many | TRBD2 | TRBJ2-5 | TRBV10-3 | CAISGGGPQYF | TGTGCCATCAGTGGCGGGGGTCCCCAGTACTTC
many | - | TRBJ2-7 | TRBV18 | CASSPDPAYEQYF | TGTGCCAGCTCACCCGACCCCGCCTACGAGCAGTACTTC
many | TRBD1 | TRBJ1-2 | TRBV7-2 | CASSLNGGGASNYGYTF | TGTGCCAGCAGCTTAAATGGAGGGGGCGCTTCGAACTATGGCTACACCTTC
many | - | TRBJ2-1 | TRBV20-1 | CSAPGTLVYNEQFF | TGCAGTGCGCCCGGGACTCTCGTCTACAATGAGCAGTTCTTC
many | - | TRBJ2-7 | TRBV29-1 | CSATRPGTSYEQYF | TGCAGCGCGACCCGACCGGGGACCTCCTACGAGCAGTACTTC
many | - | TRBJ2-7 | TRBV27 | CASSRRGLTYEQYF | TGTGCCAGCAGTCGGCGGGGGCTCACCTACGAGCAGTACTTC
few | - | TRBJ1-2 | TRBV19 | CASSKQSGPSYGYTF | TGTGCCAGTAGTAAACAATCCGGTCCATCCTATGGCTACACCTTC
few | TRBD2 | TRBJ2-7 | TRBV20-1 | CSASNAGGQRSRYEQYF | TGCAGTGCTTCAAACGCGGGGGGCCAAAGAAGTCGCTACGAGCAGTACTTC
few | - | TRBJ2-1 | TRBV6-1 | CAGSDIQGGSYNEQFF | TGTGCCGGCAGTGACATCCAGGGGGGATCCTACAATGAGCAGTTCTTC
many | - | TRBJ2-5 | TRBV3-1 | CASSQQGGEETQYF | TGTGCCAGCAGCCAACAAGGGGGGGAGGAGACCCAGTACTTC
- | - | TRBJ2-7 | TRBV10-1 | CASSDGEEQYF | TGCGCCAGCAGTGATGGGGAGGAGCAGTACTTC
- | TRBD1 | TRBJ2-2 | TRBV2 | CASSGAGGTGELFF | TGTGCCAGCAGTGGGGCAGGGGGAACCGGGGAGCTGTTTTTT
many | - | TRBJ2-7 | TRBV5-6 | CASSSGTDSYEQYF | TGTGCCAGCAGCTCGGGGACGGACTCCTACGAGCAGTACTTC
- | TRBD1 | TRBJ1-1 | TRBV7-9 | CASSLGAGGITEAFF | TGTGCCAGCAGCTTAGGTGCAGGGGGAATCACTGAAGCTTTCTTT
many | TRBD1 | TRBJ1-4 | TRBV7-2 | CASRKPGTGDEKLFF | TGTGCCAGCAGGAAGCCGGGCACAGGGGATGAAAAACTGTTTTTT
many | TRBD2 | TRBJ2-3 | TRBV15 | CATSREGRGGTDTQYF | TGTGCCACCAGCAGAGAAGGGCGGGGGGGAACAGATACGCAGTATTTT
many | TRBD1 | TRBJ2-1 | TRBV11-3 | CASSSDRASSYNEQFF | TGTGCCAGCAGTTCGGACAGGGCGAGCTCCTACAATGAGCAGTTCTTC
few | TRBD1 | TRBJ2-5 | TRBV6-1 | CASRDRTGEETQYF | TGTGCCAGCAGGGACCGGACAGGGGAGGAGACCCAGTACTTC
- | - | TRBJ2-3 | TRBV4-3 | CASSQVKHTQYF | TGCGCCAGCAGCCAAGTCAAGCATACGCAGTATTTT
- | - | TRBJ1-5 | TRBV7-2 | CASSLGPSRGQRNNQPQHF | TGTGCCAGCAGCTTAGGTCCCTCCAGAGGACAGAGAAATAATCAGCCCCAGCATTTT
many | TRBD1 | TRBJ1-5 | TRBV5-1 | CASSLFGQGNQPQHF | TGCGCCAGCAGCTTGTTCGGACAGGGTAATCAGCCCCAGCATTTT
few | - | TRBJ1-6 | TRBV6-6 | CASSYFDRNSPLHF | TGTGCCAGCAGTTACTTCGACAGAAATTCACCCCTCCACTTT
- | TRBD1 | TRBJ1-1 | TRBV6-1 | CASSFGQEYAFF | TGTGCCAGCAGCTTCGGACAGGAGTATGCTTTCTTT
- | - | TRBJ1-1 | TRBV27 | CASSMGARTEASF | TGTGCCAGCAGCATGGGGGCGAGGACTGAAGCTTCCTTT
few | TRBD2 | TRBJ2-5 | TRBV4-3 | CASSQGGGAQETQYF | TGCGCCAGCAGCCAAGGCGGGGGGGCCCAAGAGACCCAGTACTTC
many | - | TRBJ2-6 | TRBV28 | CASTPHGGRPSGANVLTF | TGTGCCAGCACCCCTCACGGGGGCCGGCCCTCTGGGGCCAACGTCCTGACTTTC
many | TRBD1 | TRBJ2-7 | TRBV27 | CASSTTGASWYEQYF | TGTGCCAGCAGTACCACAGGGGCCTCCTGGTACGAGCAGTACTTC
many | - | TRBJ2-3 | TRBV10-3 | CAISAALAINTDTQYF | TGTGCCATCAGTGCTGCACTAGCTATCAACACAGATACGCAGTATTTT
few | - | TRBJ1-2 | TRBV5-6 | CASSPGPGGYTF | TGTGCCAGCAGCCCCGGGCCCGGGGGCTACACCTTC
many | TRBD1 | TRBJ2-1 | TRBV18 | CASSPGQNNEQFF | TGTGCCAGCTCCCCGGGACAGAACAATGAGCAGTTCTTC
many | - | TRBJ1-2 | TRBV28 | CASSLRRQGYTF | TGTGCCAGCAGTTTAAGACGCCAGGGCTACACCTTC
many | - | TRBJ1-6 | TRBV6-1 | CASSEVGGPKGSPLHF | TGTGCCAGCAGTGAAGTGGGGGGACCTAAGGGTTCACCCCTCCACTTT
many | - | TRBJ1-4 | TRBV28 | CASSTNRVGEKLFF | TGTGCCAGCAGTACAAACAGGGTCGGAGAAAAACTGTTTTTT
many | - | TRBJ2-2 | TRBV12-3/TRBV12-4 | CASSPTTGRNTGELFF | TGTGCCAGCAGCCCGACGACCGGTAGGAACACCGGGGAGCTGTTTTTT
many | TRBD1 | TRBJ1-1 | TRBV6-1 | CASSVSQGTAFF | TGTGCCAGCAGTGTATCACAGGGGACAGCTTTCTTT
few | - | TRBJ1-3 | TRBV6-1 | CATEPQGGGNTIYF | TGTGCCACAGAGCCACAGGGTGGTGGAAACACCATATATTTT
- | TRBD2 | TRBJ2-1 | TRBV11-1 | CASSTGLDLYNEQFF | TGTGCCAGCAGCACAGGACTAGACCTATACAATGAGCAGTTCTTC
many | - | TRBJ1-6 | TRBV28 | CASSTAQGSYNSPLHF | TGTGCCAGCAGCACAGCACAGGGATCCTATAATTCACCCCTCCACTTT
- | TRBD1 | TRBJ1-1 | TRBV19 | CASAEQGAHTEAFF | TGTGCCAGCGCCGAACAGGGGGCGCACACTGAAGCTTTCTTT
many | - | TRBJ1-5 | TRBV2 | CASSEAVRDSNQPQHF | TGTGCCAGCAGTGAAGCAGTGAGAGATAGCAATCAGCCCCAGCATTTT
many | - | TRBJ2-3 | TRBV20-1 | CSAGGGAGTDTQYF | TGCAGTGCTGGGGGGGGGGCGGGCACAGATACGCAGTATTTT
many | - | TRBJ1-1 | TRBV28 | CASSSQRQLNTEAFF | TGTGCCAGCAGTTCTCAGCGACAGCTGAACACTGAAGCTTTCTTT
- | - | TRBJ1-5 | TRBV20-1 | CSARDHSNQPQHF | TGCAGTGCTAGAGATCATAGCAATCAGCCCCAGCATTTT
- | TRBD1 | TRBJ2-7 | TRBV2 | CASRGRQGSVLEQYF | TGTGCCAGCAGAGGGAGACAGGGGTCGGTGTTGGAGCAGTACTTC
many | TRBD1 | TRBJ2-2 | TRBV20-1 | CSAWDRGNTGELFF | TGCAGTGCTTGGGACAGGGGAAACACCGGGGAGCTGTTTTTT